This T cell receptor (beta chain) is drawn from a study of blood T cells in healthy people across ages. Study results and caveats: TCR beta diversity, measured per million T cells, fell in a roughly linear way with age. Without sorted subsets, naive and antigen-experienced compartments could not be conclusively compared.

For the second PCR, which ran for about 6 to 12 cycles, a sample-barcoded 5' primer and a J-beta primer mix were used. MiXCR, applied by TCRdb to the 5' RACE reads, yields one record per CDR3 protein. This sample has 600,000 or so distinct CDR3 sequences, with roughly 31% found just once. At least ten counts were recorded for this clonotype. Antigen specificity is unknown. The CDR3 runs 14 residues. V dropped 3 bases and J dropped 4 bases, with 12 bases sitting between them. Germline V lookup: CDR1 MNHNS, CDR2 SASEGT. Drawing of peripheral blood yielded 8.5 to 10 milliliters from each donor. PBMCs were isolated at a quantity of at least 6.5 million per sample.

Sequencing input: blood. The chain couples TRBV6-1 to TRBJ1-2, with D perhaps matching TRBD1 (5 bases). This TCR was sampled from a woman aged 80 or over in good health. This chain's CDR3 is CASSEGRGGYGYTF. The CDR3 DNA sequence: TGTGCCAGCAGTGAGGGCCGGGGCGGCTATGGCTACACCTTC.